The 15 T cell receptor beta chains in this list originate from one sample, sequenced in a study of T cell repertoires in cytomegalovirus infection. TCRdb used MiXCR to reprocess the reads, holding one entry per CDR3 protein. The sample includes about 240,000 distinct CDR3 sequences, 6% to 8% seen only once; the top ten take around 6.9%. Sequencing used PBMCs. These receptor sequences come from a human donor in good health (CMV status not recorded). Some clones in this sample may be carry-over from other donors' samples.

This clonotype was counted ten times or more. This sequence joins TRBV5-6 and TRBJ2-1, with D tentatively TRBD2 (7 bases). The length of the CDR3 is 16 residues. The germline CDR1 and CDR2 sequences are SGHDT and YYEEEE. Trimming took off 2 bases at V and 5 bases at J, with 17 bases between the two ends. The CDR3 here is CASSFPFVGGDNEQFF. CDR3 nucleotide sequence: TGTGCCAGCAGCTTTCCCTTTGTAGGGGGGGACAATGAGCAGTTCTTC.

This clonotype was recorded many times. V and J are TRBV12-3 or TRBV12-4 and TRBJ1-1, with D perhaps TRBD1 (5 bases). Trimming removed 5 bases from V and 1 base from J, with 20 bases in between. The CDR3 totals 17 residues. This CDR3 reads CASSTLGGTTKNTEAFF. In DNA, the CDR3 is TGTGCCAGCAGTACCCTGGGGGGGACGACTAAGAACACTGAAGCTTTCTTT.

This clonotype was seen many times. J is TRBJ1-2 and V is TRBV15; 9 nucleotides align to TRBD1. CDR1 is LNHNV and CDR2 is YYDKDF in the germline V gene (reference sequence). The CDR3 spans 14 residues. The V and J ends lost 1 base and 3 bases, in that order; junction bases with no gene match: 0. As DNA, the CDR3 is TGTGCCACCAGCAGAGGGGACAGGGACTATGGCTACACCTTC. Protein product: CATSRGDRDYGYTF.

This clonotype was seen at least ten times. J is TRBJ2-3 and V is TRBV28; possibly TRBD2 for D (5 bases). The V gene lost 0 bases and the J gene lost 2 bases, with 9 bases spanning the gap. This CDR3 region has 15 residues. Germline CDR1 reads MDHEN; CDR2 reads SYDVKM. The CDR3 coding sequence is TGTGCCAGCAGTTTATGGGGAGACGCCACAGATACGCAGTATTTT. This sequence encodes CASSLWGDATDTQYF.

The sample holds many counts of this clonotype. The rearrangement uses TRBV29-1 and TRBJ1-1, with no clear D. The germline V gene has CDR1 SQVTM and CDR2 ANQGSEA. The CDR3 is made up of 13 amino acids. The V end lost 5 bases, the J end lost 1 base, and 11 bases lay between the germline ends. In DNA form, the CDR3 reads TGCAGCGTTCAAACGGTGAAGAACACTGAAGCTTTCTTT. The encoded protein is CSVQTVKNTEAFF.

This clonotype was seen at least ten times. The J gene is TRBJ2-1, the V gene TRBV10-3, with a weak D call TRBD2 (6 bases). This CDR3 has 15 residues. V lost 3 bases and J 3 bases, leaving 12 bases between the germline ends. Germline lookup yields CDR1 ENHRY and CDR2 SYGVKD. This CDR3 reads CAISDGGTGYNEQFF. In DNA form, the CDR3 reads TGTGCCATCAGTGATGGGGGGACGGGCTACAATGAGCAGTTCTTC.

The chain combines TRBV2 with TRBJ1-5; D is undetermined. This CDR3 contains 15 residues. Germline V gene sequence: CDR1 SNHLY, CDR2 FYNNEI. V shed 0 bases and J shed 4 bases, with 10 bases lying between them. DNA for the CDR3: TGTGCCAGCAGTGAAGCGAGGGCAGGTAATCAGCCCCAGCATTTT. Its protein product is CASSEARAGNQPQHF.

This clonotype was recorded many times. The V gene is TRBV7-2, the J gene TRBJ2-7; weak D call: TRBD1 (6 bases). Per the germline V gene, CDR1 is SGHTA and CDR2 is FQGNSA. With 5 bases removed from V and 2 bases from J, the gap between germline ends came to 16 bases. The CDR3 extends over 15 amino acids. This chain's CDR3 is CASSLGAKGAYEQYF. CDR3 bases: TGTGCCAGCAGCCTAGGGGCAAAGGGGGCCTACGAGCAGTACTTC.

This clonotype was counted ten times or more. J is TRBJ2-1 and V is TRBV20-1, with 10 bases matching TRBD2. The CDR3 length is 14 residues. The V gene's germline CDR1 is DFQATT and CDR2 SNEGSKA (reference sequence). The V and J ends lost 7 bases and 2 bases, in that order; junction bases with no gene match: 5. CDR3 region: CSVTSGGAYNEQFF. In DNA, the CDR3 is TGCAGTGTTACAAGCGGGGGGGCCTACAATGAGCAGTTCTTC.

The gene calls are TRBV27 and TRBJ1-2; D is possibly TRBD1 (6 bases). Deletions cut 3 bases from V and 6 bases from J, with 14 bases between. Looked up from germline, CDR1 is MNHEY and CDR2 is SMNVEV (reference sequence). The CDR3 is 14 residues long. In nucleotides, the CDR3 is TGTGCCAGCAGTTTTAGGGCAGGGGATAATGGCTACACCTTC. This sequence encodes CASSFRAGDNGYTF.

Many counts were recorded for this clonotype. The chain couples TRBV7-8 to TRBJ2-2; TRBD1 matches at 9 bases. The CDR3 spans 16 residues. Germline CDR1 reads SGHVS; CDR2 reads FQNEAQ. The V segment lost 5 bases and the J segment 3 bases; nucleotides outside the gene matches: 7. The CDR3 DNA reads as TGTGCCAGCAGCCGCGTGACAGGGGGGGACACCGGGGAGCTGTTTTTT. Protein sequence: CASSRVTGGDTGELFF.

This clonotype was counted ten times or more. The rearrangement uses TRBV11-2 and TRBJ2-4; 7 nucleotides agree with TRBD2. CDR3 length: 16 residues. Trimming cost V 5 bases and J 5 bases; bases outside gene matches: 12. From germline, CDR1 is SGHAT and CDR2 FQNNGV. The CDR3 bases are TGTGCCAGCAGCCCCAGAGCGGGGACTAAACAAAACATTCAGTACTTC. It yields the protein CASSPRAGTKQNIQYF.

In this sample, this clonotype turned up a few times. The gene calls are TRBV20-1 and TRBJ2-5; D might be TRBD1 (5 bases). Deletions cut 1 base from V and 5 bases from J, with 20 bases between. Germline V gives CDR1 DFQATT, CDR2 SNEGSKA (reference sequence). This CDR3 region has 16 residues. CDR3 sequence (DNA): TGCAGTGCTAGAGGGAAGGGGCAGAGTAACGTGGAGACCCAGTACTTC. Translation gives CSARGKGQSNVETQYF.

This clonotype was counted many times. This rearrangement joins TRBV10-3 to TRBJ1-1, with D perhaps TRBD1 (6 bases). Trimming stripped 4 bases from V and 0 bases from J, with 9 bases between. Germline loops: CDR1 ENHRY, CDR2 SYGVKD. The CDR3 spans 14 residues. The CDR3 DNA sequence: TGTGCCATCAGTGCCGGACAGATGAACACTGAAGCTTTCTTT. Its translation: CAISAGQMNTEAFF.

This clonotype has just a few counts. The CDR3 reads CASSLGTTSEEYTF. In DNA form, the CDR3 reads TGTGCCAGCAGCTTGGGGACGACCTCTGAAGAGTACACCTTC. V and J are TRBV5-4 and TRBJ1-2; D call uncertain. Trimming removed 0 bases at V and 11 bases at J, with 17 bases between. Germline CDR1 and CDR2: SGHNT and YYREEE (reference sequence). The CDR3 contains 14 residues.